The 2 T cell receptor beta chains below come from one sample, sequenced in a study of OX40 agonist ivuxolimab in advanced cancers. Clones were sequenced by immunoSEQ multiplex PCR, and TCRdb holds only the in-frame ones, with some missing. The table lists around 19,000 clones, roughly 80% of them singletons. The sequenced sample was CD4+ or CD8+ T cells sorted from blood, obtained in a trial of the OX40 agonist ivuxolimab. Receptor source: an adult with an advanced solid tumor such as melanoma, head and neck, liver or kidney cancer.

The chain uses TRBV14 and TRBJ2-2, with D perhaps TRBD1 (5 bases). The germline gives CDR1 SGHDN, CDR2 FVKESK. This CDR3 spans 16 amino acids. V gave up 3 bases and J gave up 6 bases, with 17 bases separating them. CDR3 in DNA: TGTGCCAGCAGCCATGAAACGCCCTTAGGGGCCGGGGAGCTGTTTTTT. Translated, it gives CASSHETPLGAGELFF.

This clone occurred once. The chain is built from TRBV28 and TRBJ1-2; D unresolved. CDR1 and CDR2 (germline): MDHEN, SYDVKM. Trimming left V 6 bases short and J 2 bases short, with 10 bases between. CDR3 length equals 13 residues. The CDR3 DNA follows: TGTGCCAGCAGCCTCCCCGCAAACTATGGCTACACCTTC. It translates to CASSLPANYGYTF.